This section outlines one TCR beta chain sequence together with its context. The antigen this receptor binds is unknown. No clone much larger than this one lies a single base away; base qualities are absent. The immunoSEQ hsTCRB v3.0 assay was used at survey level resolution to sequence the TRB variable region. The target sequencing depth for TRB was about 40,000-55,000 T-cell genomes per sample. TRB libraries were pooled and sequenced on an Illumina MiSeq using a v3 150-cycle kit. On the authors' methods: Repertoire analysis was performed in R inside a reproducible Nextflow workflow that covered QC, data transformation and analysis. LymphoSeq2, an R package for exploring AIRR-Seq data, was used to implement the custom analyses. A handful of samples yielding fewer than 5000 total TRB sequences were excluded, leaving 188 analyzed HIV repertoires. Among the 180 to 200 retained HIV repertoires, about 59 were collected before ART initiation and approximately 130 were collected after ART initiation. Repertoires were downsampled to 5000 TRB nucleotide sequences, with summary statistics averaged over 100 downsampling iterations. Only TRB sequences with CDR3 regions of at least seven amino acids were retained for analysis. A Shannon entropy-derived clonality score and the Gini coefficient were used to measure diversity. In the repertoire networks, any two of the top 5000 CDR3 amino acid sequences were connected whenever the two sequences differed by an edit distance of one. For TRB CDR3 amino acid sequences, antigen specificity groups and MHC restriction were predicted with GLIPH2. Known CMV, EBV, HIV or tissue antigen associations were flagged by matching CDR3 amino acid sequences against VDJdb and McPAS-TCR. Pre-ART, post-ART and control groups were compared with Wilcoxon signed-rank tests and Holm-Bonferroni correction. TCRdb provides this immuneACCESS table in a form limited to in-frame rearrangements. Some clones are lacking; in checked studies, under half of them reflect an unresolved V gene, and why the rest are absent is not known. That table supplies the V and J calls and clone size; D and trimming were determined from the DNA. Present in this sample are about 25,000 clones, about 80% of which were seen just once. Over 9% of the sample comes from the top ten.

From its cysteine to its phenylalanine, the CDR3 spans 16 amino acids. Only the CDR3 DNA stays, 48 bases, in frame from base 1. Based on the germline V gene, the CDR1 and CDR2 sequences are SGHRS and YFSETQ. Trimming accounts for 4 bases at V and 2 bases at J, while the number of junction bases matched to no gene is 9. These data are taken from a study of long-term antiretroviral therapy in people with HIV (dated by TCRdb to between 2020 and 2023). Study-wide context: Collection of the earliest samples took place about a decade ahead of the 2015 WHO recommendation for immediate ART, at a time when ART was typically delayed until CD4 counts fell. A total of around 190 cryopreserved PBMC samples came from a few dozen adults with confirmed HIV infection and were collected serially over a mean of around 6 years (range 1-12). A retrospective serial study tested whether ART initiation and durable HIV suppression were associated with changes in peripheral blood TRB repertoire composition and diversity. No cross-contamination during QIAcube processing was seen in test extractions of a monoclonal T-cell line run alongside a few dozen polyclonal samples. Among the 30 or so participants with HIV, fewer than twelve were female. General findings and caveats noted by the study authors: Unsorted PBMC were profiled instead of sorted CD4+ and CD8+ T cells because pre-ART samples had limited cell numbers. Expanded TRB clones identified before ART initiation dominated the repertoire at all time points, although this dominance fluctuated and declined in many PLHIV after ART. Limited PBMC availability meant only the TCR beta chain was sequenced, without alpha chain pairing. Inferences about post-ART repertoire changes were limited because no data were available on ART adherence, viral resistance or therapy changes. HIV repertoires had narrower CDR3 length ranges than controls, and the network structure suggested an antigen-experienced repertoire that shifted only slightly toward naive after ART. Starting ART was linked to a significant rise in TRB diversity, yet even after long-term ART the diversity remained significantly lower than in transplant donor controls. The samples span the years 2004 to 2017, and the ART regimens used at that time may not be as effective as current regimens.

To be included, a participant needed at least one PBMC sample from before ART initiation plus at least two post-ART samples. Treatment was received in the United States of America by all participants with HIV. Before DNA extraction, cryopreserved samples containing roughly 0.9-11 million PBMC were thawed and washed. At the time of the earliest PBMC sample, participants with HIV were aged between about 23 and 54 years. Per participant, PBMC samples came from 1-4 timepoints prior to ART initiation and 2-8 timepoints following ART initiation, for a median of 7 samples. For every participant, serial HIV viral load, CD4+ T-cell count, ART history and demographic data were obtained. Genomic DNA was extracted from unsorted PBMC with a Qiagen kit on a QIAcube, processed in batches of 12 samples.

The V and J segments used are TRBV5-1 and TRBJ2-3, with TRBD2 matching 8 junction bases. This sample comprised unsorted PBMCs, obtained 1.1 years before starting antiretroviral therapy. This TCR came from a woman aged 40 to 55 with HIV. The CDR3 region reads CASSPFSGTYTDTQYF. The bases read TGCGCCAGCAGCCCATTTAGCGGGACCTACACAGATACGCAGTATTTT.